The TCR beta chain under discussion was sequenced for a study of CD8 T cells in Susac syndrome. Relapsing-remitting disease, either stable or active, was present in the multiple sclerosis controls, who were treatment-naive patients. Through negative isolation, CD4+ and CD8+ T cells were obtained, while TEMRA cells were enriched using FACS. The CDR3 is 15 amino acids. Germline loops: CDR1 SNHLY, CDR2 FYNNEI. Trimming at V came to 10 bases and at J to 1 base, leaving 12 bases not matched to a gene. RNA in amounts of roughly 0.5 to 1 ug was reverse transcribed with random hexamers. The authors amplified TCR beta CDR3 across 54 Vbeta and 13 Jbeta using immunoSEQ multiplex PCR. From the immunoSEQ multiplex PCR reads, TCRdb called clonotypes with MiXCR, one entry per CDR3 protein. Among 150,000 to 250,000 distinct CDR3 sequences, more than 90% were seen once, and the ten largest hold 0.093%.

V gene TRBV2 combines with J gene TRBJ2-7; TRBD1 aligns across 8 bases. This receptor was taken from a human donor with multiple sclerosis. The sample taken for sequencing was CD4+ T cells from PBMCs. CDR3 coding DNA: TGTGCCATCCTTCGAACAGGGGGGCTTTCCTACGAGCAGTACTTC. Translation gives CAILRTGGLSYEQYF.